One and the same sample provided the 9 T cell receptor beta chains below, sequenced in a study of cytomegalovirus exposure and HLA in healthy donors. PCR was performed using 60 Vbeta and 13 Jbeta primers. Here immunoSEQ multiplex PCR was the method, and the copy in TCRdb shows in-frame clones only, minus some. Among 100,000 or so clones listed, 70% to 85% were seen once. The material sequenced was PBMCs. The receptors were sampled from a man aged 30 to 39 in good health and CMV-seropositive.

The rearrangement joins TRBV7-3 to TRBJ1-5; tentatively, D is TRBD1 (5 bases). The CDR3 is 15 amino acids. The ends were cut back, 5 bases at V and 3 bases at J, with 14 bases in the middle. Looked up from germline, CDR1 is SGHTA and CDR2 is FQGTGA. CDR3 DNA: TGTGCCAGCAGCCCCCAAACAGGTTACAATCAGCCCCAGCATTTT. It is translated as CASSPQTGYNQPQHF.

This clone was found a few times. The rearrangement uses TRBV30 and TRBJ1-1, with no clear D. V was clipped by 4 bases and J by 4 bases, with 19 bases between them. The germline V gene has CDR1 GTSNPN and CDR2 SVGIG (reference sequence). This CDR3 has 15 amino acids. CDR3 protein: CAWTSGQPGSTEAFF. CDR3 coding DNA: TGTGCCTGGACATCTGGCCAGCCCGGGAGCACTGAAGCTTTCTTT.

In its sample, this clone was seen a few times. The J gene is TRBJ2-2, the V gene TRBV6-1, with 7 positions matching TRBD2. The CDR3 runs 13 residues. V gave up 8 bases and J gave up 6 bases; unmatched junction bases: 6. Germline-derived CDR1 and CDR2 are MNHNS and SASEGT. As DNA, the CDR3 is TGTGCCAGCGTTCAGGGAGGGGCCGGGGAGCTGTTTTTT. The encoded protein is CASVQGGAGELFF.

The chain has TRBV5-1 and TRBJ2-1, with 9 bases that match TRBD2. The CDR3 covers 15 residues. The J segment lost 4 bases and the V segment lost 4 bases, leaving 6 bases of the junction unmatched. Germline-derived CDR1 and CDR2 are SGHRS and YFSETQ. The CDR3 sequence: CASSLGTSLYNEQFF. The CDR3 nucleotides are TGCGCCAGCAGCCTCGGGACTAGCCTATACAATGAGCAGTTCTTC.

This chain joins TRBV29-1 and TRBJ1-1; unclear D gene. The V and J ends lost 3 bases and 8 bases respectively, with 10 bases between them. Germline CDR1 and CDR2: SQVTM and ANQGSEA. CDR3 length: 11 amino acids. The CDR3 coding sequence is TGCAGCGTTGAGTCAGCGCGGGAAGCTTTCTTT. Amino acid sequence: CSVESAREAFF.

CDR3 DNA: TGCGCCAGCAGCTTGGAGCAGGGGCAGAGTTCACCCCTCCACTTT. Translating gives CASSLEQGQSSPLHF. The V and J genes are TRBV5-1 and TRBJ1-6; D may be TRBD1 (6 bases). V gave up 0 bases and J gave up 9 bases, with 13 bases separating them. Looked up from germline, CDR1 is SGHRS and CDR2 is YFSETQ. The CDR3 contains 15 residues.

This chain joins TRBV5-6 and TRBJ2-1, with D hard to call. The germline V gene encodes CDR1 SGHDT and CDR2 YYEEEE. Trimming pared 0 bases from V and 14 bases from J, leaving 12 bases between. The CDR3 is made up of 12 amino acids. CDR3 coding DNA: TGTGCCAGCAGCTTGGCCCTGTCGGCGGAGTTCTTC. It encodes CASSLALSAEFF.

The CDR3 is CASSARDGYTF. DNA of the CDR3: TGTGCCAGCAGCGCCAGGGATGGCTACACCTTC. J is TRBJ1-2 and V is TRBV9, with D perhaps matching TRBD1 (5 bases). Per the germline V gene, CDR1 is SGDLS and CDR2 is YYNGEE. Trimming took 3 bases from V and 6 from J, leaving 6 bases between them. The CDR3 contains 11 residues. The full variable domain, its missing parts supplied by reference TRBV9 and TRBJ1-2, is DSGVTQTPKHLITATGQRVTLRCSPRSGDLSVYWYQQSLDQGLQFLIQYYNGEERAKGNILERFSAQQFPDLHSELNLSSLELGDSALYFCASSARDGYTFGSGTRLTVV.

The rearrangement uses TRBV5-6 and TRBJ1-3; 7 positions match TRBD1. The CDR3 is 16 residues long. The junction had 13 bases not matched to a gene; V was cut back by 3 bases and J by 7 bases. Germline CDR1 SGHDT, CDR2 YYEEEE. CDR3 coding DNA: TGTGCCAGCAGCTCACGCTTGACAGGGTCGGTGAACACCATATATTTT. Translated, it gives CASSSRLTGSVNTIYF.